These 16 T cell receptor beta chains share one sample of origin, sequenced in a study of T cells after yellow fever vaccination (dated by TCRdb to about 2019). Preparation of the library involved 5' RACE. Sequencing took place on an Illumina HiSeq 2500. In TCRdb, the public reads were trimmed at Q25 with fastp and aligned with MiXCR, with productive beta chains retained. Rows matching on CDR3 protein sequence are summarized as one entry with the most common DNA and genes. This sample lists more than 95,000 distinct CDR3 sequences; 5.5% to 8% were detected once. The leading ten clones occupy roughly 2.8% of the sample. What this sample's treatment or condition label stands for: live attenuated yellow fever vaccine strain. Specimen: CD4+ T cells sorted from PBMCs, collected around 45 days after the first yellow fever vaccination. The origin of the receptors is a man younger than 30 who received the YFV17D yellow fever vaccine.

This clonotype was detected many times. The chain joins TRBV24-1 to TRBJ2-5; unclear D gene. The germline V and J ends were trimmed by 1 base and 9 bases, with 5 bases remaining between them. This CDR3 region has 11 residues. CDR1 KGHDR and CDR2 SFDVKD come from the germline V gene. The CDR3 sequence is CATSDFRSQYF. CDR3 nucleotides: TGTGCCACCAGTGATTTCCGGTCCCAGTACTTC.

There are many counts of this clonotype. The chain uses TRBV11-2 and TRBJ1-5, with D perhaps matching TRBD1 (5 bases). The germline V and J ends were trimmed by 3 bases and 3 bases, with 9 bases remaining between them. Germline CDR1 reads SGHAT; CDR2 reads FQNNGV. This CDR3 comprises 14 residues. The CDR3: CASSLTVPNQPQHF. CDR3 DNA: TGTGCCAGCAGCTTGACAGTCCCCAATCAGCCCCAGCATTTT.

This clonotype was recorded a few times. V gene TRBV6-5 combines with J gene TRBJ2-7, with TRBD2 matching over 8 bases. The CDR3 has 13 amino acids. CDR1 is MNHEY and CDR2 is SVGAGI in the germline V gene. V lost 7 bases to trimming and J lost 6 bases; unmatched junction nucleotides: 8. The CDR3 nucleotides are TGTGCCAGCACCCCGCCGGGGGGGCCCGAGCAGTACTTC. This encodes CASTPPGGPEQYF.

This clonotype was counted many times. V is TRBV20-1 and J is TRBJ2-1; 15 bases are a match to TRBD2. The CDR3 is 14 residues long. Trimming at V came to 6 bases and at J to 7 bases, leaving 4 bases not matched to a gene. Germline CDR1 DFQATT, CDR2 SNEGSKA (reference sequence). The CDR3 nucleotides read TGCAGTGCCAAGGGACTAGCGGGGGGTAATGAGCAGTTCTTC. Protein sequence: CSAKGLAGGNEQFF.

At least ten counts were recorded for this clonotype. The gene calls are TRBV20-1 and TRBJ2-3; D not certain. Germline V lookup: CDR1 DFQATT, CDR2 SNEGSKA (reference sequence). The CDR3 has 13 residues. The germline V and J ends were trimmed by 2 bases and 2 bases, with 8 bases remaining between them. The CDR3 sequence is CSARLQLTDTQYF. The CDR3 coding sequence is TGCAGTGCTAGACTTCAACTCACAGATACGCAGTATTTT.

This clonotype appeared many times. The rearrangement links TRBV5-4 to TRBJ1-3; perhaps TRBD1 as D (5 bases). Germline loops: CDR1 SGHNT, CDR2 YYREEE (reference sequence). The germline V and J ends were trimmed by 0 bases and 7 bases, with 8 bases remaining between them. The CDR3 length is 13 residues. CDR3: CASSLAQGNTIYF. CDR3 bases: TGTGCCAGCAGCTTGGCCCAGGGCAACACCATATATTTT.

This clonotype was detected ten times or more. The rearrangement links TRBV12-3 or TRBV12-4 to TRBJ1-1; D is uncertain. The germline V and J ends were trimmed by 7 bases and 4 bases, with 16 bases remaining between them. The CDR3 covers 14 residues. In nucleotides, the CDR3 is TGTGCCAGCACCTCATTTACAAGGGTCACTGAAGCTTTCTTT. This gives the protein CASTSFTRVTEAFF.

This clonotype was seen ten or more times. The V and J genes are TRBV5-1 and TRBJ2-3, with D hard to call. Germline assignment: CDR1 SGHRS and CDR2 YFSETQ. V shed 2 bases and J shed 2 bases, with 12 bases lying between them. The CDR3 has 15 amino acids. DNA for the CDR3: TGCGCCAGCAGCTTCTCCCAGCGCACCACAGATACGCAGTATTTT. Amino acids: CASSFSQRTTDTQYF.

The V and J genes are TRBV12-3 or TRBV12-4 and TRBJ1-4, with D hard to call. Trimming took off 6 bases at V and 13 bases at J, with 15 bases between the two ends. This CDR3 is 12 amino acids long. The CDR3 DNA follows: TGTGCCAGCAGCCGAACCGGGAGAGCACTGTTTTTT. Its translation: CASSRTGRALFF.

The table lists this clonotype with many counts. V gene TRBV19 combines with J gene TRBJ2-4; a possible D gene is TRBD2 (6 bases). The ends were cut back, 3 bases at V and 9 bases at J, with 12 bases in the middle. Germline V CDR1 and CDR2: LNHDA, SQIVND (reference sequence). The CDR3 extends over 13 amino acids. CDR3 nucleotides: TGTGCCAGTAGTATTGGGAGGATGAGCATTCAGTACTTC. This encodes CASSIGRMSIQYF.

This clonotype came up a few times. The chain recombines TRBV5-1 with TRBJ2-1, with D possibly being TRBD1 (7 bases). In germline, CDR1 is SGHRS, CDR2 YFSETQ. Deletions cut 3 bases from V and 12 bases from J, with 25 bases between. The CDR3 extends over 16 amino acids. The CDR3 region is CASSSVQGTAQGGQFF. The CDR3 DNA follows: TGCGCCAGCAGCTCTGTACAGGGAACCGCGCAGGGGGGGCAGTTCTTC.

The CDR3 region is CASSLAYRGYYEQYF. CDR3 nucleotide sequence: TGTGCCAGCAGCTTAGCATACAGGGGTTACTACGAGCAGTACTTC. The chain employs TRBV7-2 and TRBJ2-7; 7 positions agree with TRBD1. Germline-derived CDR1 and CDR2 are SGHTA and FQGNSA. Trimming took 0 bases from V and 3 from J; bases not matched to a gene: 5. CDR3 length: 15 residues.

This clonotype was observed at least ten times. CDR3 DNA: TGTGCCAGCTCCAGGACTAGCTTCACAGATACGCAGTATTTT. It yields the protein CASSRTSFTDTQYF. The chain combines TRBV3-1 with TRBJ2-3, with TRBD2 identical over 8 bases. This CDR3 spans 14 amino acids. The V gene's germline CDR1 is LGHDT and CDR2 YNNKEL (reference sequence). Trimming at V came to 8 bases and at J to 2 bases, leaving 6 bases not matched to a gene.

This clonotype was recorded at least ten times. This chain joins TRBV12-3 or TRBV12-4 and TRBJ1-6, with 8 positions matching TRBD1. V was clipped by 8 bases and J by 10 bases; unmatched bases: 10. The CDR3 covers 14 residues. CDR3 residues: CASANGQGISPLHF. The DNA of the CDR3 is TGTGCCAGCGCGAACGGACAGGGCATCTCACCCCTCCACTTT.

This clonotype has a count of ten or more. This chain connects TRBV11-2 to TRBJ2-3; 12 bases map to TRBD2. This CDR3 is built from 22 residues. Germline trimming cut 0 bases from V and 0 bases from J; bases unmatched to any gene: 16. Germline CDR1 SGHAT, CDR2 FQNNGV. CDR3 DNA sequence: TGTGCCAGCAGCTTAGATCCCCCCCTAGCGGGGGGGTATATCCATAGCACAGATACGCAGTATTTT. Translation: CASSLDPPLAGGYIHSTDTQYF.

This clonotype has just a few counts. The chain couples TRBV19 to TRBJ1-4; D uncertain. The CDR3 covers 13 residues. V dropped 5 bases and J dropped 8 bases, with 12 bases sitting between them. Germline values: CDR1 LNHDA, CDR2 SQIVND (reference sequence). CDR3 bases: TGTGCCAGTAGTGCTTACAACGGGGAAAAACTGTTTTTT. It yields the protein CASSAYNGEKLFF.